Below, 18 T cell receptor beta chains from the same sample are listed, as sequenced in a study of blood T cell repertoires in COVID-19. Assay used: immunoSEQ multiplex PCR; TCRdb lists only in-frame clones, some missing. The table lists under 250,000 clones, 70% to 90% of them singletons. The source material was PBMCs or T cells enriched from blood (not recorded which). The source of these receptors is a woman between 45 and 60 years old with acute COVID-19.

V and J are TRBV12-3 or TRBV12-4 and TRBJ2-2; D gene uncertain. The CDR3 is made up of 13 amino acids. V was cut by 1 base and J by 5 bases, with 5 bases left in between. The CDR3 spells CASSLEATGELFF. The CDR3 DNA reads TGTGCCAGCAGTTTAGAAGCAACCGGGGAGCTGTTTTTT.

This chain uses TRBV6-5 with TRBJ2-7; D may be TRBD1 (6 bases). CDR3 length: 14 amino acids. Trimming removed 6 bases from V and 2 bases from J, with 14 bases in between. The V gene's germline CDR1 is MNHEY and CDR2 SVGAGI. In DNA form, the CDR3 reads TGTGCCAGCAGGCTCGGGGACACCACCTACGAGCAGTACTTC. Its protein is CASRLGDTTYEQYF.

This chain links TRBV19 with TRBJ1-5; 9 bases line up with TRBD1. Germline V gives CDR1 LNHDA, CDR2 SQIVND (reference sequence). V trimming: 5 bases; J trimming: 4 bases; junction bases outside the gene matches: 9. The CDR3 extends over 16 amino acids. CDR3 nucleotide sequence: TGTGCCAGTAGTTGGGGGACAGGGTCGGCGAATCAGCCCCAGCATTTT. Translating gives CASSWGTGSANQPQHF.

This clone was seen a single time. The V call is TRBV30, the J call TRBJ1-3; D uncertain. The CDR3 spans 13 residues. The V and J ends lost 0 bases and 8 bases respectively, with 11 bases between them. Germline CDR1 and CDR2: GTSNPN and SVGIG (reference sequence). For the CDR3, the DNA is TGTGCCTGGAGTGTACGAGTGCGGGACACCATATATTTT. Amino acids: CAWSVRVRDTIYF.

The sample holds a few counts of this clone. CDR3 in DNA: TGCGCCAGCAGCGCGAAAACGGGGACAGATACGCAGTATTTT. Amino acids: CASSAKTGTDTQYF. The J gene is TRBJ2-3, the V gene TRBV5-1, with a tentative D call TRBD2 (5 bases). This CDR3 is built from 14 residues. The V gene's germline CDR1 is SGHRS and CDR2 YFSETQ. V dropped 4 bases and J dropped 3 bases, with 12 bases sitting between them.

The chain carries TRBV5-1 and TRBJ1-6, with 8 bases identical to TRBD1. CDR1 is SGHRS and CDR2 is YFSETQ in the germline V gene. Trimming at V came to 0 bases and at J to 8 bases, leaving 7 bases not matched to a gene. The CDR3 runs 16 residues. The CDR3 protein is CASSLGGAGGYSPLHF. The CDR3 DNA reads TGCGCCAGCAGCTTGGGGGGAGCAGGGGGCTATTCACCCCTCCACTTT.

This chain's CDR3 is CASSYYPGVTEAFF. In DNA form, the CDR3 reads TGTGCCAGCAGTTACTATCCAGGGGTCACTGAAGCTTTCTTT. The chain couples TRBV6-7 to TRBJ1-1, with D possibly being TRBD1 (6 bases). TRBV6-7 is placed among ORFs of uncertain function. V lost 1 base, J lost 4 bases, and 10 bases lay in between. This CDR3 region has 14 residues.

The V and J genes are TRBV29-1 and TRBJ1-3; D ambiguous. In germline, CDR1 is SQVTM, CDR2 ANQGSEA. This CDR3 comprises 15 residues. V lost 6 bases and J lost 0, with 15 bases in between. The CDR3 nucleotides are TGCAGCGTGCGGTGGGCGGAGGGCTCTGGAAACACCATATATTTT. This gives the protein CSVRWAEGSGNTIYF.

The V and J genes are TRBV10-2 and TRBJ2-7; TRBD1 might be the D (6 bases). Germline CDR1 is WSHSY and CDR2 is SAAADI. The CDR3 is 14 residues long. The V end was cut by 4 bases, the J end by 2 bases, with 12 bases between. CDR3 region: CASSATGSTYEQYF. In DNA form, the CDR3 reads TGCGCCAGCAGTGCGACAGGTAGTACCTACGAGCAGTACTTC.

This rearrangement joins TRBV20-1 to TRBJ1-6; D is perhaps TRBD1 (6 bases). This CDR3 is built from 10 residues. Germline CDR1 is DFQATT and CDR2 is SNEGSKA (reference sequence). The V end was cut by 5 bases, the J end by 14 bases, with 10 bases between. The CDR3 protein is CSASQGSLHF. The CDR3 nucleotides are TGCAGTGCTTCTCAGGGGTCCCTCCACTTT.

The chain joins TRBV20-1 to TRBJ1-1; possible D gene TRBD1, 6 bases. Trimming pared 3 bases from V and 3 bases from J, leaving 8 bases between. Germline V lookup: CDR1 DFQATT, CDR2 SNEGSKA (reference sequence). CDR3 length: 12 residues. CDR3 sequence: CSASKGDTEAFF. CDR3 in DNA: TGCAGTGCTAGTAAGGGGGACACTGAAGCTTTCTTT.

J is TRBJ1-1 and V is TRBV16; 7 bases are a match to TRBD1. The CDR3 is 13 amino acids. After removal of 10 bases from V and 9 bases from J, the junction contained 14 bases not matched to a gene. From germline, CDR1 is KGHSY and CDR2 FQNENV. This CDR3 is CANTKSGTAKAFF. CDR3 nucleotide sequence: TGTGCCAACACGAAATCCGGGACAGCTAAAGCTTTCTTT.

This chain uses TRBV14 with TRBJ2-3; no clear D gene. CDR1 is SGHDN and CDR2 is FVKESK in the germline V gene. V lost 0 bases and J 2 bases, leaving 18 bases between the germline ends. This CDR3 spans 18 amino acids. The CDR3, as DNA: TGTGCCAGCAGCCAAGACCTCGGCGGCAGTGTATTCACAGATACGCAGTATTTT. The encoded protein is CASSQDLGGSVFTDTQYF. The full variable domain, in which reference TRBV14 and TRBJ2-3 provide the parts outside the CDR3, is EAGVTQFPSHSVIEKGQTVTLRCDPISGHDNLYWYRRVMGKEIKFLLHFVKESKQDESGMPNNRFLAERTGGTYSTLKVQPAELEDSGVYFCASSQDLGGSVFTDTQYFGPGTRLTVL.

Turning to this clone: Other DNA sequences within the sample encode an identical CDR3. The CDR3 nucleotides are TGTGCCAGCAGCTCGGGACAGGGGACCTACGAGCAGTACTTC. Translation: CASSSGQGTYEQYF. This sequence joins TRBV5-4 and TRBJ2-7, with 10 bases matching TRBD1. The CDR3 totals 14 residues. Trimming cost V 3 bases and J 2 bases; bases outside gene matches: 2. The germline V gene encodes CDR1 SGHNT and CDR2 YYREEE (reference sequence).

Remarks on this clone: Its ends do not fully match the called genes, so a read error is possible. The chain recombines TRBV19 with TRBJ1-5, with 8 bases that match TRBD1. Germline assignment: CDR1 LNHDA and CDR2 SQIVND (reference sequence). This CDR3 is built from 18 residues. This chain's CDR3 is CASRIALGQVSGNQPQHF. CDR3 DNA: TGTGCCAGTAGGATAGCGTTGGGACAGGTTAGTGGCAATCAGCCCCAGCATTTT. Drawing the rest from reference TRBV19 and TRBJ1-5, the complete variable domain is DGGITQSPKYLFRKEGQNVTLSCEQNLNHDAMYWYRQDPGQGLRLIYYSQIVNDFQKGDIAEGYSVSREKKESFPLTVTSAQKNPTAFYLCASRIALGQVSGNQPQHFGDGTRLSIL.

The chain has TRBV5-1 and TRBJ1-2, with 8 nucleotides matching TRBD1. The CDR3 is made up of 13 amino acids. Germline V lookup: CDR1 SGHRS, CDR2 YFSETQ. V gave up 4 bases and J gave up 8 bases; unmatched junction bases: 7. The CDR3 loop is CASSMDRAGGYTF. The CDR3, as DNA: TGCGCCAGCAGCATGGACAGGGCTGGCGGCTACACCTTC.

The CDR3 nucleotides are TGTGCCAGCAGTAGACAGGGGGTAGGCGGCTACACCTTC. Translating gives CASSRQGVGGYTF. The chain couples TRBV25-1 to TRBJ1-2, with 9 bases matching TRBD1. The ends lost 5 bases at V and 8 bases at J; junction bases unmatched: 6. This CDR3 is built from 13 residues. Germline loops: CDR1 MGHDK, CDR2 SYGVNS.

This clone was found once. The chain carries TRBV7-2 and TRBJ1-6; D is unresolved. CDR3 length: 14 amino acids. Germline V gene sequence: CDR1 SGHTA, CDR2 FQGNSA. V was trimmed by 5 bases and J by 5 bases, leaving 10 bases between them. The CDR3 sequence: CASSPGQNNSPLHF. In nucleotides, the CDR3 is TGTGCCAGCAGCCCAGGCCAGAATAATTCACCCCTCCACTTT.